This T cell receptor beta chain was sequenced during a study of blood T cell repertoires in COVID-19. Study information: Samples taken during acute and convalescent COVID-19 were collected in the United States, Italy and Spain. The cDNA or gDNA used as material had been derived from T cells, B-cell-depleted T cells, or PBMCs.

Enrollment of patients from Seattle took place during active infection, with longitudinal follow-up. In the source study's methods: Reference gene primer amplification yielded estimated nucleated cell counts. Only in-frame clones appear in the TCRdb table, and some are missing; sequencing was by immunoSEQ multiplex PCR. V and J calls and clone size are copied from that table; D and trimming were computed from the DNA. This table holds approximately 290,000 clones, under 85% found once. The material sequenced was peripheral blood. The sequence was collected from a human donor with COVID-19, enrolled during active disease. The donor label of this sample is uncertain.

For the CDR3, the DNA is TGTGCCAGCAGTGAAGAACAGGGGTTCAATCAGCCCCAGCATTTT. Amino acids: CASSEEQGFNQPQHF. This chain uses TRBV2 with TRBJ1-5; 7 bases are shared with TRBD1. The CDR3 extends over 15 amino acids. With V trimmed by 1 base and J by 3 bases, 3 bases remained unmatched. CDR1 is SNHLY and CDR2 is FYNNEI in the germline V gene.